This T cell receptor (beta chain) was sequenced during a study of OX40 agonist ivuxolimab in advanced cancers. Study-level points and caveats: Researchers report that CD8+ T cells had, on average, more expanded clones than CD4+.

The CDR3 totals 16 residues. V shed 3 bases and J shed 0 bases, with 14 bases lying between them. CDR1 and CDR2 (germline): MNHEY, SMNVEV (reference sequence). The table came from immunoSEQ multiplex PCR; TCRdb's copy has only in-frame clones and leaves some out. In the table there are tens of thousands of clones, 81% of which are singletons. On this clone: As yet, its antigen is unknown.

The sequences come from CD4+ or CD8+ T cells sorted from blood, collected in a trial of the OX40 agonist ivuxolimab. The TCR sequence derives from an adult with an advanced solid tumor such as melanoma, head and neck, liver or kidney cancer. The chain recombines TRBV27 with TRBJ1-2, with D uncertain. In DNA form, the CDR3 reads TGTGCCAGCAGTTTTTCTATTGTTGGGTCTAACTATGGCTACACCTTC. As protein: CASSFSIVGSNYGYTF.